Listed here is a single TCR beta chain. The CDR3 has 16 amino acids. From germline, CDR1 is SGDLS and CDR2 YYNGEE. Deletions cut 4 bases from V and 2 bases from J, with 15 bases between. Clones were read by immunoSEQ multiplex PCR, and TCRdb kept only the in-frame ones, dropping some. Among 220,000 or so clones listed, around 89% were seen once. The data are from a study of blood T cell repertoires in COVID-19. This chain connects TRBV9 to TRBJ1-4, with D perhaps matching TRBD1 (5 bases). The specimen sequenced was PBMCs or T cells enriched from blood (not recorded which). The TCR was taken from a woman younger than 35 in a cohort exposed to, infected with or recovered from COVID-19 (not recorded which). CDR3 loop: CASSQLGGTTNEKLFF. The CDR3 DNA follows: TGTGCCAGCAGCCAACTGGGGGGGACCACTAATGAAAAACTGTTTTTT.